Sequencing of this TCR beta chain was carried out in a study of blood T cell repertoires in COVID-19. This clone was seen a handful of times. CDR3 size: 15 residues. Germline-derived CDR1 and CDR2 are KGHSH and LQKENI. V lost 0 bases to trimming and J lost 6 bases, with 14 bases between them. Some clones are missing from TCRdb's copy, which holds only in-frame ones; the method was immunoSEQ multiplex PCR. The sample consists of around 150,000 clones, around 80% of them appearing once. The recovered donors of Cohort 3 showed two negative PCRs, clearance, or symptom resolution. The rearrangement joins TRBV18 to TRBJ2-5, with D maybe TRBD1 (7 bases). Sequencing was done on a sample of PBMCs or T cells enriched from blood (not recorded which). This receptor was taken from a man aged 50 to 60 who had recovered from COVID-19. The CDR3 is CASSPPEGQRKTQYF. The CDR3 nucleotides read TGTGCCAGCTCACCACCGGAGGGACAGCGCAAGACCCAGTACTTC.